The 5 T cell receptor beta chains below were found in one sample sequenced in a study of blood T cell repertoires in COVID-19. TCRdb keeps only in-frame clones here, not all; method: immunoSEQ multiplex PCR. The sample contains around 220,000 clones, 85% to 90% of which appear only once. Sequencing was performed on PBMCs or T cells enriched from blood (not recorded which). The receptors were sampled from a man aged 30 to 39 who had been exposed to COVID-19.

V gene TRBV6-6 combines with J gene TRBJ1-1; 10 bases are shared with TRBD1. This CDR3 spans 15 amino acids. V dropped 0 bases and J dropped 9; count of bases not matched to a gene: 7. Germline V CDR1 and CDR2: MNHNY, SVGAGI (reference sequence). CDR3: CASSYSTDRGEKAFF. The CDR3 bases are TGTGCCAGCAGTTACTCGACGGACAGGGGGGAGAAAGCTTTCTTT.

The V gene is TRBV5-5, the J gene TRBJ1-5; D not certain. Looked up from germline, CDR1 is SGHKS and CDR2 is YYEKEE (reference sequence). The V gene lost 1 base and the J gene lost 9 bases, with 8 bases spanning the gap. The CDR3 covers 12 residues. For the CDR3, the DNA is TGTGCCAGCAGCTTGCAAGACTCGCCCCAGCATTTT. Its translation is CASSLQDSPQHF.

The rearrangement joins TRBV12-5 to TRBJ1-1; 11 bases are shared with TRBD1. Germline-derived CDR1 and CDR2 are LGHNT and FRNRAP. V lost 6 bases, J lost 2 bases, and 8 bases stayed unmatched. This CDR3 has 16 amino acids. The CDR3 DNA is TGTGCTAGTGGACCCGGACAGGGGGCCCAAAACACTGAAGCTTTCTTT. Its protein is CASGPGQGAQNTEAFF.

The chain recombines TRBV18 with TRBJ1-4, with D perhaps TRBD1 (6 bases). CDR1 KGHSH and CDR2 LQKENI come from the germline V gene. The germline V and J ends were trimmed by 8 bases and 5 bases, with 12 bases remaining between them. The CDR3 is made up of 13 amino acids. In DNA form, the CDR3 reads TGTGCCAGCACCTTCCAGGGGAATGAAAAACTGTTTTTT. Translated: CASTFQGNEKLFF.

The V call is TRBV10-3, the J call TRBJ1-2; 9 nucleotides match TRBD1. Trimming took 10 bases from V and 8 from J; bases not matched to a gene: 14. Germline lookup yields CDR1 ENHRY and CDR2 SYGVKD. This CDR3 spans 14 amino acids. In nucleotides, the CDR3 is TGTGCCACCACGCCTACAGGGGGCGCAGGGGGCTACACCTTC. Encoded protein: CATTPTGGAGGYTF.